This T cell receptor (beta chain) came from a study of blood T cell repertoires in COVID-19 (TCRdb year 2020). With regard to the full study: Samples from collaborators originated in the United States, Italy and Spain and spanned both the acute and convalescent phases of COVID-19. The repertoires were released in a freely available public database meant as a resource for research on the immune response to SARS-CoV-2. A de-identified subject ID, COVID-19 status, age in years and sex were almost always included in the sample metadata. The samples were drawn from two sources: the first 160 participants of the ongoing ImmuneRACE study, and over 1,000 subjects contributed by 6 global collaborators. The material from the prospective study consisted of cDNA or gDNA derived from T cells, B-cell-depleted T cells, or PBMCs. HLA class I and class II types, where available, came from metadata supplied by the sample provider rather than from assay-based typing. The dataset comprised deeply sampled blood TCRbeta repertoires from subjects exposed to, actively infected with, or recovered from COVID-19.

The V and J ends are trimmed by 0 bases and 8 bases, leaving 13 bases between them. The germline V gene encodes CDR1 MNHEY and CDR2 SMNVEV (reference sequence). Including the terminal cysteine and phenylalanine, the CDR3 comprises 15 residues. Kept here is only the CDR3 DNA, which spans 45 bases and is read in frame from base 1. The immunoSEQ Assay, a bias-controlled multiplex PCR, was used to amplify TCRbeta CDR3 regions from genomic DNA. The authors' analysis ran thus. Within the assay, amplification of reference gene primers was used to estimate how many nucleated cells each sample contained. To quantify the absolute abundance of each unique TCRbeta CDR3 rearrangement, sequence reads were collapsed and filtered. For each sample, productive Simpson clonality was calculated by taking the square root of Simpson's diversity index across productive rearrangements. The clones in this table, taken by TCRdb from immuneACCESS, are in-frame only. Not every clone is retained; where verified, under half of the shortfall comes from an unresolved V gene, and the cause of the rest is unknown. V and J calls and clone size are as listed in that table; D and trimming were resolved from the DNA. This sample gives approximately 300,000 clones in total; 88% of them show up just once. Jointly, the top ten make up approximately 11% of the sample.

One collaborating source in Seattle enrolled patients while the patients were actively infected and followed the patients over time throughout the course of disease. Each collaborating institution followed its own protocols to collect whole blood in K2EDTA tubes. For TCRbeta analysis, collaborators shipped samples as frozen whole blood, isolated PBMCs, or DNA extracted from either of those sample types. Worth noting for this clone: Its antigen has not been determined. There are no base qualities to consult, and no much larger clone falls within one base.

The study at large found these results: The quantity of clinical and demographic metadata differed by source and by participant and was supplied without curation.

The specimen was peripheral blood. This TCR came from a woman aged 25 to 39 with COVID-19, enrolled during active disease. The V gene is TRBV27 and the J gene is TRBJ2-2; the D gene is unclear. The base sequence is TGTGCCAGCAGTTTATCCCCGCAGGCTTTGGGGGAGCTGTTTTTT. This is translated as CASSLSPQALGELFF.